This TCR beta chain was sequenced for a study of T cell clones after liver transplantation. Study at large: Standard immunosuppression, with no induction, continued until 12-24 months after transplant. Study-level points and caveats: Graft donor-reactive T cells possibly entered the graft instead of undergoing deletion.

Thawed unstimulated PBMCs were FACS-sorted by CD3, CD4 and CD8 into two populations. On this clone: Antigen specificity is unknown.

Trimming removed 1 base at V and 2 bases at J, with 7 bases between. Germline V gives CDR1 KGHSH, CDR2 LQKENI. CDR3 length: 14 amino acids. Repertoires were generated with immunoSEQ multiplex PCR, while TCRdb's copy carries only in-frame clones and drops some. Of 70,000 to 80,000 clones listed, 90% are singletons. The chain uses TRBV18 and TRBJ2-3; D call uncertain. This TCR derives from a human donor who received a liver transplant. Sequencing used CD4+ T cells from blood, obtained before liver transplant. The CDR3 coding sequence is TGTGCCAGCTCACCACTTCCAAACACAGATACGCAGTATTTT. Its protein is CASSPLPNTDTQYF.